One and the same sample provided the 10 T cell receptor beta chains below, sequenced in a study of regulatory T cells in long-lasting Graves disease. Arm-PCR of CDR3 regions and iRepertoire HTBI primers were used to build TCR beta libraries. TCRdb ran MiXCR on the multiplex PCR reads and lists one entry per CDR3 protein. The sample yields 400,000 to 500,000 distinct CDR3 sequences, 14% to 15% seen once. This sample's time point: newly diagnosed GD, antithyroid drugs for less than 3 months. PBMCs provided the RNA from which the TCR library was made. Separately, the same data were catalogued under a study of T cells in Graves' hyperthyroidism and ophthalmopathy.

Sequencing used peripheral blood mononuclear cells (PBMCs), obtained at new diagnosis, from a patient treated with antithyroid drugs. The receptors were gathered from a woman between 40 and 55 years old with Graves disease.

The chain links TRBV13 to TRBJ2-7; tentatively, D is TRBD1 (5 bases). Germline CDR1 reads PRHDT; CDR2 reads FYEKMQ (reference sequence). This CDR3 spans 15 amino acids. Trimming removed 3 bases from V and 1 base from J, with 13 bases in between. DNA of the CDR3: TGTGCCAGCAGCTTTCCAACAGGTTCGTCCTACGAGCAGTACTTC. This encodes CASSFPTGSSYEQYF.

There are a few counts of this clonotype. This chain connects TRBV14 to TRBJ2-1, with D perhaps given as TRBD1 or TRBD2 (5 bases each). Deletions cut 0 bases from V and 5 bases from J, with 8 bases between. CDR1 SGHDN and CDR2 FVKESK come from the germline V gene. This CDR3 has 14 amino acids. CDR3 in DNA: TGTGCCAGCAGCCAAGAACTAGGGGACAATGAGCAGTTCTTC. Encoded protein: CASSQELGDNEQFF.

Notes on this clonotype: This probably arose from a read error, given a far larger clone one base away. The CDR3 region is CTSSSDDSKETQYF. DNA for the CDR3: TGTACCAGCAGTTCCGACGACAGCAAAGAGACCCAGTACTTC. The chain couples TRBV2 to TRBJ2-5, with a possible D match to TRBD1 (5 bases). CDR3 length: 14 amino acids. The germline V gene has CDR1 SNHLY and CDR2 FYNNEI.

The table lists this clonotype with many counts. This chain connects TRBV12-3 or TRBV12-4 to TRBJ1-1; D remains ambiguous. The ends were cut back, 7 bases at V and 2 bases at J, with 11 bases in the middle. The CDR3 loop spans 13 amino acids. This CDR3 is CASTFLGNTEAFF. DNA for the CDR3: TGTGCCAGCACCTTTCTAGGAAACACTGAAGCTTTCTTT.

This clonotype has a handful of counts. This chain links TRBV20-1 with TRBJ1-1; D is perhaps TRBD1 (6 bases). The CDR3 is 16 amino acids. V lost 6 bases, J lost 3 bases, and 23 bases lay in between. Germline CDR1 is DFQATT and CDR2 is SNEGSKA (reference sequence). The CDR3 DNA reads as TGCAGTGCACCGGTTGGGGGCGCAGGTTTCGACACTGAAGCTTTCTTT. This translates into CSAPVGGAGFDTEAFF.

This clonotype was observed at least ten times. The V and J genes are TRBV6-2 or TRBV6-3 and TRBJ2-5, with TRBD1 matching 7 bases. Germline lookup yields CDR1 MNHEY and CDR2 SVGEGT. This CDR3 contains 15 residues. The ends lost 5 bases at V and 1 base at J; junction bases unmatched: 7. The CDR3 DNA is TGTGCCAGCAGTCCCCGGGACAGAACCCAAGAGACCCAGTACTTC. The encoded protein is CASSPRDRTQETQYF.

This clonotype came up many times. The J gene is TRBJ1-5, the V gene TRBV3-1; TRBD1 agrees at 12 bases. The trim removed 3 bases at V and 6 bases at J, leaving 3 bases unmatched. The CDR3 extends over 15 amino acids. The germline CDR1 and CDR2 sequences are LGHDT and YNNKEL (reference sequence). In DNA, the CDR3 is TGTGCCAGCAGCCAGGGACAGGGGGCATTTCAGCCCCAGCATTTT. Its translation: CASSQGQGAFQPQHF. Variable domain in full (rest from reference TRBV3-1 and TRBJ1-5): DTAVSQTPKYLVTQMGNDKSIKCEQNLGHDTMYWYKQDSKKFLKIMFSYNNKELIINETVPNRFSPKSPDKAHLNLHINSLELGDSAVYFCASSQGQGAFQPQHFGDGTRLSIL.

This clonotype came up many times. The chain carries TRBV28 and TRBJ1-1, with unresolved D. CDR3 length equals 12 residues. Germline V lookup: CDR1 MDHEN, CDR2 SYDVKM. The V and J ends lost 5 bases and 6 bases respectively, with 10 bases between them. Written as DNA, the CDR3 is TGTGCCAGCAGTCTACCCCTATCTGAAGCTTTCTTT. Its protein product is CASSLPLSEAFF.

Many counts were recorded for this clonotype. The CDR3, as DNA: TGCAGTGCGAGGACTAGCGGTCTCTACAATGAGCAGTTCTTC. Its protein is CSARTSGLYNEQFF. J is TRBJ2-1 and V is TRBV20-1, with 10 bases that match TRBD2. The J segment lost 3 bases and the V segment lost 6 bases, leaving 5 bases of the junction unmatched. Germline V gene data show CDR1 as DFQATT and CDR2 as SNEGSKA (reference sequence). This CDR3 region has 14 residues.

This clonotype was recorded at least ten times. V gene TRBV30 combines with J gene TRBJ1-5; D gene unclear. Trimming stripped 3 bases from V and 3 bases from J, with 9 bases between. The CDR3 is made up of 13 amino acids. Germline CDR1 and CDR2: GTSNPN and SVGIG (reference sequence). The CDR3 region is CAWSRADNQPQHF. CDR3 DNA: TGTGCCTGGAGCCGGGCAGACAATCAGCCCCAGCATTTT.